What follows are 20 T cell receptor beta chains derived from one specimen sequenced in a study of neurological immune-mediated disorders. TCRdb processed the 5' RACE reads anew with MiXCR; each CDR3 protein has one entry. The table includes about 80,000 distinct CDR3 sequences, about 5.6% detected once. Time point reported: longitudinal time-point 2. Sequenced: PBMCs. The receptor set was obtained from a woman aged 55-70 years with multiple sclerosis.

This clonotype showed up many times. This chain joins TRBV7-2 and TRBJ2-7; unclear D gene. The V gene's germline CDR1 is SGHTA and CDR2 FQGNSA. V was cut by 5 bases and J by 0 bases, with 5 bases left in between. The CDR3 is 12 residues long. The CDR3 spells CASSPSSYEQYF. CDR3 coding DNA: TGTGCCAGCAGCCCCAGCTCCTACGAGCAGTACTTC.

This clonotype showed up many times. This chain connects TRBV5-1 to TRBJ2-7; possibly TRBD2 for D (5 bases). V was pared by 4 bases and J by 3 bases, with 14 bases between. This CDR3 contains 14 residues. CDR1 and CDR2 (germline): SGHRS, YFSETQ. In DNA form, the CDR3 reads TGCGCCAGCAGCCAATGGACCGGGAACTACGAGCAGTACTTC. Residues: CASSQWTGNYEQYF.

This clonotype was counted many times. The rearrangement links TRBV3-1 to TRBJ1-2; 7 positions agree with TRBD1. The junction had 14 bases not matched to a gene; V was cut back by 5 bases and J by 8 bases. CDR3 size: 15 residues. CDR1 and CDR2 from the germline V gene are LGHDT and YNNKEL (reference sequence). The CDR3 nucleotides are TGTGCCAGCAGCATGAATCCTACAGGGGCGCAAGGCTACACCTTC. Its translation: CASSMNPTGAQGYTF.

This clonotype has at least ten counts. As DNA, the CDR3 is TGTGCCAGCAGGCCCCGGACAGGCAACACTGAAGCTTTCTTT. Amino acids: CASRPRTGNTEAFF. The V gene is TRBV6-5, the J gene TRBJ1-1; 7 bases match TRBD1. The V gene end was trimmed by 6 bases and the J gene end by 2 bases; junction bases not matched to a gene: 6. The CDR3 spans 14 residues. The germline CDR1 and CDR2 sequences are MNHEY and SVGAGI.

There are many counts of this clonotype. The genes are TRBV3-1 and TRBJ2-1, with 7 bases identical to TRBD1. Per germline, CDR1 LGHDT and CDR2 YNNKEL (reference sequence). The length of the CDR3 is 13 residues. The ends lost 4 bases at V and 6 bases at J; junction bases unmatched: 3. As DNA, the CDR3 is TGTGCCAGCAGCCTAGGGACAGTCAATGAGCAGTTCTTC. Translation gives CASSLGTVNEQFF.

This clonotype was counted at least ten times. The J gene is TRBJ1-2, the V gene TRBV2; unclear D gene. V lost 8 bases and J lost 0, with 7 bases in between. This CDR3 spans 12 amino acids. Germline loops: CDR1 SNHLY, CDR2 FYNNEI. CDR3 DNA: TGTGCCAGCCCGGGGTCTAACTATGGCTACACCTTC. Its translation: CASPGSNYGYTF.

This clonotype was recorded only once. The chain has TRBV28 and TRBJ2-7; D not resolved. Germline V gene sequence: CDR1 MDHEN, CDR2 SYDVKM. V shed 9 bases and J shed 4 bases, with 19 bases lying between them. CDR3 length: 14 amino acids. CDR3 DNA sequence: TGTGCCAGTAAAAGACATGGGGATCCTTACGAGCAGTACTTC. Amino acids: CASKRHGDPYEQYF. The whole variable domain, filled in from reference TRBV28 and TRBJ2-7, reads DVKVTQSSRYLVKRTGEKVFLECVQDMDHENMFWYRQDPGLGLRLIYFSYDVKMKEKGDIPEGYSVSREKKERFSLILESASTNQTSMYLCASKRHGDPYEQYFGPGTRLTVT.

There are many counts of this clonotype. The chain couples TRBV5-1 to TRBJ1-3; a weak D match, TRBD1 (5 bases). The CDR3 extends over 13 amino acids. Germline V CDR1 and CDR2: SGHRS, YFSETQ. The V end lost 4 bases, the J end lost 5 bases, and 10 bases lay between the germline ends. The CDR3 nucleotides read TGCGCCAGCAGCCCCGAGGGACGAAACACCATATATTTT. Protein: CASSPEGRNTIYF.

This clonotype was picked up many times. This sequence joins TRBV14 and TRBJ1-6; TRBD1 agrees at 10 bases. This CDR3 spans 16 amino acids. From germline, CDR1 is SGHDN and CDR2 FVKESK. V lost 4 bases to trimming and J lost 6 bases; unmatched junction nucleotides: 6. The CDR3 protein is CASSRDRGGINSPLHF. The CDR3 DNA sequence: TGTGCCAGCAGCCGGGACAGGGGAGGCATTAATTCACCCCTCCACTTT.

This clonotype was recorded at least ten times. The chain recombines TRBV5-1 with TRBJ2-5, with a weak D call TRBD2 (6 bases). Germline V gene sequence: CDR1 SGHRS, CDR2 YFSETQ. This CDR3 spans 16 amino acids. V lost 6 bases, J lost 5 bases, and 23 bases lay in between. Here the CDR3 DNA reads TGCGCCAGCACCCCCCCTGGGACTTCCCCGTGGGAGACCCAGTACTTC. Protein: CASTPPGTSPWETQYF. Complete variable domain (other parts from reference TRBV5-1 and TRBJ2-5): KAGVTQTPRYLIKTRGQQVTLSCSPISGHRSVSWYQQTPGQGLQFLFEYFSETQRNKGNFPGRFSGRQFSNSRSEMNVSTLELGDSALYLCASTPPGTSPWETQYFGPGTRLLVL.

This clonotype was picked up many times. The gene calls are TRBV5-1 and TRBJ1-2; a weak D match, TRBD1 (6 bases). This CDR3 is 15 amino acids long. In germline, CDR1 is SGHRS, CDR2 YFSETQ. With 0 bases removed from V and 8 bases from J, the gap between germline ends came to 17 bases. CDR3 sequence reads: CASSLDARAGGGYTF. The CDR3 region has the DNA TGCGCCAGCAGCTTGGATGCCCGGGCGGGGGGCGGCTACACCTTC.

The V gene is TRBV5-1, the J gene TRBJ2-7, with a weak D call TRBD2 (5 bases). The CDR3 has 13 residues. Germline values: CDR1 SGHRS, CDR2 YFSETQ. The ends were cut back, 1 base at V and 3 bases at J, with 8 bases in the middle. The CDR3 protein is CASSLSGYYEQYF. In DNA form, the CDR3 reads TGCGCCAGCAGCTTGAGCGGTTACTACGAGCAGTACTTC.

There are many counts of this clonotype. The chain uses TRBV18 and TRBJ1-2; D ambiguous. Germline CDR1 is KGHSH and CDR2 is LQKENI. The CDR3 has 13 amino acids. V was clipped by 3 bases and J by 5 bases, with 10 bases between them. The CDR3 coding sequence is TGTGCCAGCTCACCCAGCCAAAATTATGGCTACACCTTC. Its protein product is CASSPSQNYGYTF.

This clonotype was observed at least ten times. The V gene is TRBV6-5, the J gene TRBJ2-5; D remains ambiguous. CDR3 length equals 13 residues. Trimming stripped 0 bases from V and 3 bases from J, with 5 bases between. Germline V gene lookup returns CDR1 MNHEY and CDR2 SVGAGI. The CDR3, as DNA: TGTGCCAGCAGTTACTCCACAAAAGAGACCCAGTACTTC. Translating gives CASSYSTKETQYF.

This clonotype was counted only a few times. J is TRBJ1-4 and V is TRBV12-3 or TRBV12-4; TRBD1 agrees at 9 bases. The J segment lost 5 bases and the V segment lost 8 bases, leaving 9 bases of the junction unmatched. The CDR3 spans 15 residues. CDR3 bases: TGTGCCAGCGGCGGGACAGGGCGAGGGAATGAAAAACTGTTTTTT. As protein: CASGGTGRGNEKLFF.

In its sample, this clonotype was seen many times. The V gene is TRBV24-1, the J gene TRBJ2-3; 10 nucleotides line up with TRBD1. CDR1 and CDR2 (germline): KGHDR, SFDVKD. The length of the CDR3 is 15 residues. Trimming removed 9 bases from V and 1 base from J; junction bases left unmatched: 6. This CDR3 is CATEPGQGRTDTQYF. The DNA for the CDR3 is TGTGCCACCGAACCGGGACAGGGGCGCACAGATACGCAGTATTTT.

Points on this clonotype: This may arise from a read error, as a much more abundant clone is one base away. The chain employs TRBV29-1 and TRBJ1-2; no reliable D call. The germline V gene has CDR1 SQVTM and CDR2 ANQGSEA. The CDR3 contains 11 residues. Trimming took 3 bases from V and 12 from J, leaving 14 bases between them. CDR3 nucleotide sequence: TGCAGCGTTGATAGGGAGTTCGGCCACACCTTC. The encoded protein is CSVDREFGHTF.

This clonotype was counted at least ten times. The chain carries TRBV29-1 and TRBJ2-5; tentatively, D is TRBD2 (5 bases). Trimming pared 5 bases from V and 5 bases from J, leaving 9 bases between. This CDR3 spans 11 amino acids. The germline V gene encodes CDR1 SQVTM and CDR2 ANQGSEA. As DNA, the CDR3 is TGCAGCGTTCAGACGGGGGAGACCCAGTACTTC. Translated: CSVQTGETQYF.

This clonotype was recorded many times. This sequence joins TRBV12-3 or TRBV12-4 and TRBJ2-7; no definite D call. The CDR3 consists of 13 residues. V lost 2 bases and J 6 bases, leaving 11 bases between the germline ends. For the CDR3, the DNA is TGTGCCAGCAGTTTAAAGGGAACCGGCGAGCAGTACTTC. As protein: CASSLKGTGEQYF.

This clonotype was counted at least ten times. As DNA, the CDR3 is TGTGCCAGCAGCACAAACACCGAATTTTATAGCAATCAGCCCCAGCATTTT. Protein: CASSTNTEFYSNQPQHF. The chain links TRBV5-6 to TRBJ1-5; D not certain. Per germline, CDR1 SGHDT and CDR2 YYEEEE. V gave up 4 bases and J gave up 0 bases, with 17 bases separating them. This CDR3 region has 17 residues.